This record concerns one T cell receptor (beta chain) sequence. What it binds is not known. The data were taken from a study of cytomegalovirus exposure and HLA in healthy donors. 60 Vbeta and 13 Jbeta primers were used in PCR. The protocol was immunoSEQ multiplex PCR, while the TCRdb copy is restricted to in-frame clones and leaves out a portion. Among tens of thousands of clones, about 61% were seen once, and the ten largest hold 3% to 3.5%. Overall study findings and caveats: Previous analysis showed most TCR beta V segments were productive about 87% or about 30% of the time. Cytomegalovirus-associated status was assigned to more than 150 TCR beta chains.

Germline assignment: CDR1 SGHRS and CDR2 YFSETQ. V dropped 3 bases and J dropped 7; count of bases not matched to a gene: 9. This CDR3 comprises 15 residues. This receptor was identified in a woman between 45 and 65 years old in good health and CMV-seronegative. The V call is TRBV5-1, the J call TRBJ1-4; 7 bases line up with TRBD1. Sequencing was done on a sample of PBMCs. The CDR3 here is CASSWQTGPTEKLFF. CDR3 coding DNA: TGCGCCAGCAGCTGGCAGACAGGGCCTACTGAAAAACTGTTTTTT.